This T cell receptor beta chain was profiled in a study of blood T cell repertoires in COVID-19. The wider study: Both acute and convalescent COVID-19 samples were obtained from the United States, Italy and Spain. The analysed material was cDNA or gDNA that came from T cells, B-cell-depleted T cells, or PBMCs.

V was shortened by 0 bases and J by 7 bases, with 10 bases between the two germline ends. The CDR3 covers 14 residues. Per germline, CDR1 SGHRS and CDR2 YFSETQ. TCRdb keeps only in-frame clones here, not all; method: immunoSEQ multiplex PCR. The sample lists about 270,000 clones; approximately 90% were seen once. Sequencing was performed on peripheral blood. The chain combines TRBV5-1 with TRBJ2-2; no reliable D call. The TCR sequence derives from a man between 60 and 70 years old who had recovered from COVID-19. Here the CDR3 DNA reads TGCGCCAGCAGCTTGGGTCTTTCAGACGGGGAGCTGTTTTTT. Amino acid sequence: CASSLGLSDGELFF.